This T cell receptor (beta chain) emerged from a study of PD-1 and CTLA-4 blockade in melanoma (dated by TCRdb to 2020 to 2023). Background on the whole study: The study compared how PD-1 blockade and CTLA-4 blockade affected the melanoma-reactive CD8 T cell response in patients with melanoma.

There are 15 amino acids in the CDR3, from cysteine to phenylalanine inclusive. The CDR3 DNA has 45 bases and is translated from base 1. Between the V and J ends, shortened by 1 base and 3 bases respectively, the junction contains 7 bases. From the germline V gene, CDR1 is LGHNA and CDR2 is YSLEER. Note on this clone: The specificity of this receptor is unknown. Per-base qualities were not stored, and no clone one base away is much larger.

Library generation was performed with the immunoSEQ multiplex PCR assay. TCRdb holds this immuneACCESS table with in-frame rearrangements only. Some clones are missing; in checked studies, unresolved V genes explain under half, and the rest has no known cause. The sample has fewer than 35,000 clones on record, about 88% of them singletons. The biggest ten clones account for approximately 6.4% of the sample. The specimen was CD8+ T cells from peripheral blood, collected from a patient given anti-PD-1 treatment. The chain uses TRBV4-3 and TRBJ2-6; the D gene lacks a confident call. The TCR sequence derives from a human donor with melanoma. DNA sequence: TGCGCCAGCAGCCAAGCTTTGGGTGGGGCCAACGTCCTGACTTTC. The translation is CASSQALGGANVLTF.